This T cell receptor (beta chain) was recorded in a study of CD8 T cells in Susac syndrome. TCR beta was sequenced from blood CD8+ and CD4+ T cells. It was negative isolation that provided the CD8+ and CD4+ T cells, whereas TEMRA cells were enriched by FACS. CDR1 is SGHNT, CDR2 YYREEE, per germline (reference sequence). CDR3 length: 13 amino acids. V lost 4 bases, J lost 7 bases, and 7 bases stayed unmatched. Reverse transcription of about 0.5 to 1 ug RNA was carried out with random hexamers. Amplification of TCR beta CDR3 was carried out by immunoSEQ multiplex PCR, which covered 54 Vbeta and 13 Jbeta segments. TCRdb re-derived calls from the immunoSEQ multiplex PCR reads in MiXCR, one entry per CDR3 protein. The table has about 150,000 distinct CDR3 sequences, roughly 94% seen once.

The chain couples TRBV5-4 to TRBJ1-2, with 7 bases aligning to TRBD1. The sequence was obtained from a human donor in good health. Sequenced: CD4+ T cells from PBMCs. The CDR3 coding sequence is TGTGCCAGCAGCCTGCGGGACAGAAGTGGCTACACCTTC. Amino acid sequence: CASSLRDRSGYTF.